The clone carrying this T cell receptor (beta chain) has more than one count but fewer than ten. The data derive from a study of blood T cell repertoires in COVID-19. Under the authors' procedure: For nucleated cells, counts were estimated from reference gene primer amplification. Only in-frame clones appear in the TCRdb table, and some are missing; sequencing was by immunoSEQ multiplex PCR. The V and J calls and clone size come from that table; D and trimming were worked out from the DNA. Of 350,000 to 450,000 clones in the sample, around nine tenths were seen once. The length of the CDR3 is 13 residues. Trimming took 2 bases from V and 6 from J, leaving 8 bases between them. Germline-derived CDR1 and CDR2 are LGHDT and YNNKEL (reference sequence). The Seattle site enrolled patients during active infection and followed them longitudinally.

What was sequenced was peripheral blood. This sequence was found in a woman aged 40 to 50 with COVID-19, enrolled during active disease. The chain recombines TRBV3-1 (or the pseudogene TRBV3-2) with TRBJ2-1; D uncertain. In DNA form, the CDR3 reads TGTGCCAGCAGCCAATACCTCGGCAATGAGCAGTTCTTC. It yields the protein CASSQYLGNEQFF.